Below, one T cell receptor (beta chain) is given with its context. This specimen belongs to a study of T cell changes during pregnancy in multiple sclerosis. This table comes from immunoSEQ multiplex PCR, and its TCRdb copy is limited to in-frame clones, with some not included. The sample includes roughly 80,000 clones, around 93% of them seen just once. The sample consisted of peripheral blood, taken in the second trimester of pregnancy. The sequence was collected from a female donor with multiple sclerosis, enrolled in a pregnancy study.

CDR3 sequence: CAWSKGSNSPLHF. The CDR3 region has the DNA TGTGCCTGGAGCAAGGGGTCTAATTCACCCCTCCACTTT. The rearrangement links TRBV30 to TRBJ1-6; maybe TRBD1 (5 bases). The ends were cut back, 3 bases at V and 6 bases at J, with 9 bases in the middle. The CDR3 length is 13 residues. Germline V lookup: CDR1 GTSNPN, CDR2 SVGIG (reference sequence).